This TCR beta chain was identified in a study of a mutant IDH1 vaccine in newly diagnosed glioma. Study overall: The study started vaccination 4-6 weeks after radiotherapy alone, or with temozolomide cycles. Earlier therapy was either radiotherapy, temozolomide, or both, and most got both.

This CDR3 contains 12 residues. The V gene's germline CDR1 is GTSNPN and CDR2 SVGIG (reference sequence). The V end lost 4 bases, the J end lost 4 bases, and 9 bases lay between the germline ends. The time point here: week 5, during vaccination. Vaccination comprised doses that each held 300 ug of mutant IDH1 20-mer peptide, plus topical imiquimod. Method: immunoSEQ multiplex PCR; TCRdb's copy keeps in-frame clones and lacks some. The sample records about 38,000 clones, about 80% being singletons. In regard to this clone: Antigen: not known.

The source is a man between 35 and 55 years old with glioma. This sample comprised PBMCs, obtained from a glioma patient whose treatment included an IDH1 peptide vaccine. This chain links TRBV30 with TRBJ2-3; D not resolved. The CDR3 is CAWTLGPDTQYF. The CDR3 DNA follows: TGTGCCTGGACGCTAGGCCCAGATACGCAGTATTTT.